This T cell receptor (beta chain) was observed in a study of blood T cell repertoires in COVID-19. Study information: From the United States, Italy and Spain came samples of acute and convalescent COVID-19. Sources were T cells, B-cell-depleted T cells, or PBMCs; the material itself was cDNA or gDNA.

Germline V gene data show CDR1 as MNHNY and CDR2 as SVGAGI (reference sequence). V was shortened by 2 bases and J by 3 bases, with 8 bases between the two germline ends. CDR3 length equals 13 residues. Study processing details: Nucleated cell counts were estimated from reference gene primer amplification. Repertoires were generated with immunoSEQ multiplex PCR, while TCRdb's copy carries only in-frame clones and drops some. V and J calls and clone size come straight from that table; D and trimming were deduced from the DNA. The table lists tens of thousands of clones, 73% of them singletons. Sequencing used peripheral blood. The chain has TRBV6-6 and TRBJ2-7; the D gene is possibly TRBD2 (5 bases). The clonotype was recovered from a woman aged 50 to 60 with active or convalescent COVID-19. Here the CDR3 DNA reads TGTGCCAGCAGTTACACCGGGAACTACGAGCAGTACTTC. Its translation: CASSYTGNYEQYF.